This T cell receptor (beta chain) emerged from a study of beta chain features in type 1 diabetes. Whole-study results and caveats: HLA effects on TCRB rearrangement stayed unresolved here.

About this clone: The antigen is undetermined.

As every portion of the isolated RNA was reverse transcribed, the sequencing read expressed TCRB transcripts. The study sequenced naive, central memory and regulatory T cell samples to an average of roughly 3.4 million reads. TCRdb's table, derived via immunoSEQ multiplex PCR, lists solely in-frame clones and lacks some. Among approximately 140,000 clones listed, approximately 10% were seen once. Sequencing was done on a sample of central memory CD4+ T cells from blood. The clonotype comes from a woman in her thirties or forties in good health.

CDR3 in amino acids: CASSALAGMADEQFF. The DNA for the CDR3 is TGTGCCAGCAGCGCCCTAGCCGGGATGGCCGATGAGCAGTTCTTC. The chain couples TRBV9 to TRBJ2-1, with D perhaps matching TRBD2 (5 bases). From germline, CDR1 is SGDLS and CDR2 YYNGEE. This CDR3 is 15 amino acids long. Trimming removed 3 bases at V and 8 bases at J, with 18 bases between. Complete variable domain (other parts from reference TRBV9 and TRBJ2-1): DSGVTQTPKHLITATGQRVTLRCSPRSGDLSVYWYQQSLDQGLQFLIQYYNGEERAKGNILERFSAQQFPDLHSELNLSSLELGDSALYFCASSALAGMADEQFFGPGTRLTVL.